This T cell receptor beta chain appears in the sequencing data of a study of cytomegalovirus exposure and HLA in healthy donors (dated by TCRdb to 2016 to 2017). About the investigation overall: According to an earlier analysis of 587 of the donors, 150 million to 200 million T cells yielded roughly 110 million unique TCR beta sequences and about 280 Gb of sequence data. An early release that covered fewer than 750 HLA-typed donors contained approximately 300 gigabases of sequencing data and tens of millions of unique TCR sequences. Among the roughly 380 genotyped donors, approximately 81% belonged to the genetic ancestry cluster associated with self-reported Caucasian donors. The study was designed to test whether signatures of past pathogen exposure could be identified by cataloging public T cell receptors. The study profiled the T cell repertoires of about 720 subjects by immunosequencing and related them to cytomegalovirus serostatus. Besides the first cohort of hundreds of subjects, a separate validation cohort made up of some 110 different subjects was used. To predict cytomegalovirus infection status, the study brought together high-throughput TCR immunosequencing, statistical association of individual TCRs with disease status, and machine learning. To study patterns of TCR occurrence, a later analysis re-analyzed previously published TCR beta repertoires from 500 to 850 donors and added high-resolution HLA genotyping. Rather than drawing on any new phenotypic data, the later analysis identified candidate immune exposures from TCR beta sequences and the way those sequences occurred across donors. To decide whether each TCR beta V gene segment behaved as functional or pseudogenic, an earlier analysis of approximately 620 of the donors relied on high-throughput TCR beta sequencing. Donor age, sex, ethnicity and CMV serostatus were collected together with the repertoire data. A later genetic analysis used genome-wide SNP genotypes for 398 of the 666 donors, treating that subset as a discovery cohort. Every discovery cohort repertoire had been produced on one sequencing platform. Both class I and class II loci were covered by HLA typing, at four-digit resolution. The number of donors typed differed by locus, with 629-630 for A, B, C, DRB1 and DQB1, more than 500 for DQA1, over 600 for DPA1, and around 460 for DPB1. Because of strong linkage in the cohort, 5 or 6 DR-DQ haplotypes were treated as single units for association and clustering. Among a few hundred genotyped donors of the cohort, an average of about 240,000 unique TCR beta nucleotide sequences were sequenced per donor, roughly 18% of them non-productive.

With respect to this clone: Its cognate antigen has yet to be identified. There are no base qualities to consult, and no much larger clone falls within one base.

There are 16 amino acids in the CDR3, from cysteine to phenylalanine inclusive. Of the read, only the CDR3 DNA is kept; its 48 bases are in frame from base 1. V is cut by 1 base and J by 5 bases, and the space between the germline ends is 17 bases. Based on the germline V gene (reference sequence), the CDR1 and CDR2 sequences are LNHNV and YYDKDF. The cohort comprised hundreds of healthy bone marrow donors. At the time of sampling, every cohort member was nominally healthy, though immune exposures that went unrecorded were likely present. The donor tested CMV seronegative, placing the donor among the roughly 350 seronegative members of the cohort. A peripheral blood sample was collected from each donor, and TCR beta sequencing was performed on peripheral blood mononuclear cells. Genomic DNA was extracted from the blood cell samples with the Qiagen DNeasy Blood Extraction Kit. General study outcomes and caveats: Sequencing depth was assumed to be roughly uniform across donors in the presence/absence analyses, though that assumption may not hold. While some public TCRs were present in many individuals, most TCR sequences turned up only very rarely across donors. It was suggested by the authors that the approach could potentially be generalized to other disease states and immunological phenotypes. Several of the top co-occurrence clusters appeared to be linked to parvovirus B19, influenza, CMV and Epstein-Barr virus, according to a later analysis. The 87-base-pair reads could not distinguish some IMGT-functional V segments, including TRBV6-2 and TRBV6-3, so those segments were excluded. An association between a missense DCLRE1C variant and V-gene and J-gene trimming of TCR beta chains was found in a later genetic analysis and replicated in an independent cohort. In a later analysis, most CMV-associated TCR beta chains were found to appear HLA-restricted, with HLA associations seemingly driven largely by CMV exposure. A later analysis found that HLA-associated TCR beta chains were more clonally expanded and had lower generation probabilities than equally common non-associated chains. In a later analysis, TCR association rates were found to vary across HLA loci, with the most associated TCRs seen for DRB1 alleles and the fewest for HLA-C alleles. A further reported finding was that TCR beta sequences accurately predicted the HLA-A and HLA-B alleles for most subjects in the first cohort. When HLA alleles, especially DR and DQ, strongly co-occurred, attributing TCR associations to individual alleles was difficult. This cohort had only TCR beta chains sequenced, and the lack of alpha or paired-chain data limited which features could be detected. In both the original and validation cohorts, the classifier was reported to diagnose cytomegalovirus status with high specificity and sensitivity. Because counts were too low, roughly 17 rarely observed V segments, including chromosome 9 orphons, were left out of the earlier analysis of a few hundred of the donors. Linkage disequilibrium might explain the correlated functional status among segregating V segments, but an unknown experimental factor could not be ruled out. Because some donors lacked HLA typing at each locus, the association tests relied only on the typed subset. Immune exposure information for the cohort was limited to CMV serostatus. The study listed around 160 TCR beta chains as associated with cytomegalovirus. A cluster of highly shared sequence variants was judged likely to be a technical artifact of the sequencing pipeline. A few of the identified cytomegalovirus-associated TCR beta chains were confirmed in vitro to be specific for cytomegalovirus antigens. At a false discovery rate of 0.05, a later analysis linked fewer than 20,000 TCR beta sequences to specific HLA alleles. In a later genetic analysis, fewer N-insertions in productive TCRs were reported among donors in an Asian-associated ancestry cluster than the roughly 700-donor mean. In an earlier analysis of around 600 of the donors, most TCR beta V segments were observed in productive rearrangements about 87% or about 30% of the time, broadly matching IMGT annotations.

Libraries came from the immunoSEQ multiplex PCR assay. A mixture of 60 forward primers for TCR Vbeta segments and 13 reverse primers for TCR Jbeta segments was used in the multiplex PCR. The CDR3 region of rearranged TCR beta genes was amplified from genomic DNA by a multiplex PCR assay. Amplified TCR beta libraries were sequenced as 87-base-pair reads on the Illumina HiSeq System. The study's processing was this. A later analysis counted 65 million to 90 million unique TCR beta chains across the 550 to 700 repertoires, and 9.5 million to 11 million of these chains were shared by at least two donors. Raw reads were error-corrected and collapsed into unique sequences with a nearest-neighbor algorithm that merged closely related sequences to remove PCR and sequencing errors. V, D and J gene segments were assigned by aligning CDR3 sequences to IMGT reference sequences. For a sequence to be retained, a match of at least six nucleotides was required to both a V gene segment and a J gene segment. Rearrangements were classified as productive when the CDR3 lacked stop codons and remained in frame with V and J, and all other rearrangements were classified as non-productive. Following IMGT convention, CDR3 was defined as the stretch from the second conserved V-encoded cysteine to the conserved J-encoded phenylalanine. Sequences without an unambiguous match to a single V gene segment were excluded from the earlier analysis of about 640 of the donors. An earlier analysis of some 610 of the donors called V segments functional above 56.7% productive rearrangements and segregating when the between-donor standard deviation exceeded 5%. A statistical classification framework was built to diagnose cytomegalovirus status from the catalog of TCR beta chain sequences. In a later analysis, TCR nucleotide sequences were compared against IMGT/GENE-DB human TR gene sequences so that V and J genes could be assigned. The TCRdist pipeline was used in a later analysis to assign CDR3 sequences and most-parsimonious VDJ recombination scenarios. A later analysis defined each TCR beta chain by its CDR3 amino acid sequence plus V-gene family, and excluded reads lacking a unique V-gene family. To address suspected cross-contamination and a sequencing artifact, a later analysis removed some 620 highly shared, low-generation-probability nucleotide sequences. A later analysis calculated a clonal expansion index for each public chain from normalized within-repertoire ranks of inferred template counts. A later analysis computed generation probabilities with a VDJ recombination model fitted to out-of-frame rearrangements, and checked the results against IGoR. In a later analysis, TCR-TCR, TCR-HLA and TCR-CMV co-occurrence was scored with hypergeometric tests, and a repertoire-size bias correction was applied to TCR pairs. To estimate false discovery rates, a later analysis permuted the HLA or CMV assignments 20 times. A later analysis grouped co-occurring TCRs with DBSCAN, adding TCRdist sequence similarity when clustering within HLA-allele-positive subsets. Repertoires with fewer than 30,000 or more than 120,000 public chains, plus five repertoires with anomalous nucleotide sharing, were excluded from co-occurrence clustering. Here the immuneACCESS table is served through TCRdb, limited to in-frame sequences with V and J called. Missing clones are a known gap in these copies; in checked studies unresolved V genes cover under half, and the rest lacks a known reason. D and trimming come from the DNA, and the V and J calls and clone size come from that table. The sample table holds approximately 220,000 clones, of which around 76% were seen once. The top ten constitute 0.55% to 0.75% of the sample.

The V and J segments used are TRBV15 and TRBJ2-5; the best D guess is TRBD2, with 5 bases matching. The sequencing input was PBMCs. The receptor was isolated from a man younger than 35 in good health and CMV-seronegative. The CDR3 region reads CATSRAENLEAETQYF. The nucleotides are TGTGCCACCAGCAGAGCTGAGAACCTGGAGGCGGAGACCCAGTACTTC.